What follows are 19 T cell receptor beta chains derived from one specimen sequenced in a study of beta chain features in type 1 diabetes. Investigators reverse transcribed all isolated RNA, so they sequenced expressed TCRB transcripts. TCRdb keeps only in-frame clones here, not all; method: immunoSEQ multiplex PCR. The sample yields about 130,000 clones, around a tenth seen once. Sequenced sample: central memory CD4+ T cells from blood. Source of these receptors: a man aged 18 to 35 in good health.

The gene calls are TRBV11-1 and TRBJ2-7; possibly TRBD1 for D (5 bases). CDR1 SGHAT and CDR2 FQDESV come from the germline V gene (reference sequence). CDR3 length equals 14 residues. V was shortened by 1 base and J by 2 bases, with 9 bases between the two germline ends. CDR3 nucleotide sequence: TGTGCCAGCAGCTTAGAACCGACAGCCTACGAGCAGTACTTC. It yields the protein CASSLEPTAYEQYF.

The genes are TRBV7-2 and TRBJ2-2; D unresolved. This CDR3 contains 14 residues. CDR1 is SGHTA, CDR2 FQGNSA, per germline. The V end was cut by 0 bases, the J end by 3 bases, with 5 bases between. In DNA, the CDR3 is TGTGCCAGCAGCTTAGCACAGTACACCGGGGAGCTGTTTTTT. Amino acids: CASSLAQYTGELFF.

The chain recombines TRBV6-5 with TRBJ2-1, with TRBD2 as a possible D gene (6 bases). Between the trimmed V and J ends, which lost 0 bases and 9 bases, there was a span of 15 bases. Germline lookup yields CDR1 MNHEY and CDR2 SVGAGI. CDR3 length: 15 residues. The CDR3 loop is CASSYSYSSVAEQFF. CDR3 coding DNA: TGTGCCAGCAGTTACTCGTACTCTAGCGTGGCTGAGCAGTTCTTC.

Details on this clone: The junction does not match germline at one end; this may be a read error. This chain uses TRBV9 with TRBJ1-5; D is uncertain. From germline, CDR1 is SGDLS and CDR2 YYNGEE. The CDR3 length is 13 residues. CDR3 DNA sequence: TGTGCCAGCAGCGTGGCTAGCCATCAGCCCCAGCATTTT. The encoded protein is CASSVASHQPQHF.

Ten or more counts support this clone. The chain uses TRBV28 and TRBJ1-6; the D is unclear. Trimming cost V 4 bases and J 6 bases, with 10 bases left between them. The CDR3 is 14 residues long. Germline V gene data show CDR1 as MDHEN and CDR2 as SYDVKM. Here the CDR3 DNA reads TGTGCCAGCAGTTCAGGAACAGTTAATTCACCCCTCCACTTT. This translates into CASSSGTVNSPLHF.

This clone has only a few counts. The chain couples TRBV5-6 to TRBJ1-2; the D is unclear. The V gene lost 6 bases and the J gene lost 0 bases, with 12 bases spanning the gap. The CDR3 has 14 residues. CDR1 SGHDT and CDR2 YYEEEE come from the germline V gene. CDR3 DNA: TGTGCCAGCACCCCGGGAGGGCCTAACTATGGCTACACCTTC. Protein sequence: CASTPGGPNYGYTF.

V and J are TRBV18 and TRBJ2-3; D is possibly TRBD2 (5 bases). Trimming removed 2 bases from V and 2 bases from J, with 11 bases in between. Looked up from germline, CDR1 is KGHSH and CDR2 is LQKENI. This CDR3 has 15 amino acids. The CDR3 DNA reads TGTGCCAGCTCACCAAACGGACTGGCCACAGATACGCAGTATTTT. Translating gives CASSPNGLATDTQYF.

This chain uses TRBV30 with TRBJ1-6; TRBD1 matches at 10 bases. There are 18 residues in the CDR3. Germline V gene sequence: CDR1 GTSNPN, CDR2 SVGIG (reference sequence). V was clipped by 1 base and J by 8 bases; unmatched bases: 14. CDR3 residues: CAWSDHRDRGIRDSPLHF. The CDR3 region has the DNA TGTGCCTGGAGTGACCACCGGGACAGGGGTATTAGGGATTCACCCCTCCACTTT.

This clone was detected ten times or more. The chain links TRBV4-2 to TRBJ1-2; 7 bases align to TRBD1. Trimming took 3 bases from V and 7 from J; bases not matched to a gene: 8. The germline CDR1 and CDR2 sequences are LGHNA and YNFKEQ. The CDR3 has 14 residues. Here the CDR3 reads CASSQNRGGGGYTF. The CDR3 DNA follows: TGTGCCAGCAGCCAGAACAGGGGAGGAGGTGGCTACACCTTC.

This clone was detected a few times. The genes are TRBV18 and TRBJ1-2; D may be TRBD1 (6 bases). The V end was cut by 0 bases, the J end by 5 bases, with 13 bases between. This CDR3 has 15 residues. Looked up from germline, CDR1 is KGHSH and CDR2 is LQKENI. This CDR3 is CASSPPTGRGYGYTF. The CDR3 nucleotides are TGTGCCAGCTCACCACCTACAGGGAGAGGGTATGGCTACACCTTC.

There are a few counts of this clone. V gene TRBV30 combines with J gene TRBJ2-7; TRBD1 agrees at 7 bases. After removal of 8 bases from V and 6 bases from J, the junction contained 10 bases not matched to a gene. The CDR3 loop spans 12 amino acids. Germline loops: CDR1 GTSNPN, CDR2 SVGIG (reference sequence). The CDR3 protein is CAGIITGVEQYF. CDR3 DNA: TGTGCCGGAATCATCACAGGGGTCGAGCAGTACTTC.

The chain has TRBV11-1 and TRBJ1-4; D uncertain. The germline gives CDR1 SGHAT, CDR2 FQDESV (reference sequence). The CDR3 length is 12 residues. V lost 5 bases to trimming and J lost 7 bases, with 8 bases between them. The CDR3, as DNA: TGTGCCAGCAGCCCAGCGGGTGAAAAACTGTTTTTT. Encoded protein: CASSPAGEKLFF.

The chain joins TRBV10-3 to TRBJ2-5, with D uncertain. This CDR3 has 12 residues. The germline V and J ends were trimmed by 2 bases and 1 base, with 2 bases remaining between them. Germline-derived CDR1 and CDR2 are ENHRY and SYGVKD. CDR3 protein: CAISELQETQYF. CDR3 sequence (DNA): TGTGCCATCAGTGAGCTCCAAGAGACCCAGTACTTC.

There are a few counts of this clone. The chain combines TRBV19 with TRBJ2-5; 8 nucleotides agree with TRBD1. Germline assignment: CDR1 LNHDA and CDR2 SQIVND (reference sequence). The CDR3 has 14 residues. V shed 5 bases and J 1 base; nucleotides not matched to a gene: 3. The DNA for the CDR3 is TGTGCCAGTAGTCTCGGACAGGGCCAAGAGACCCAGTACTTC. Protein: CASSLGQGQETQYF.

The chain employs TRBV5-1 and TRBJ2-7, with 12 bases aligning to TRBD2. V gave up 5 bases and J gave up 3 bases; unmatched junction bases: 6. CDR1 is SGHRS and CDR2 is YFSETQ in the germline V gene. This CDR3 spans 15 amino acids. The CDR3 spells CASRWSSGGVYEQYF. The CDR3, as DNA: TGCGCCAGCAGGTGGTCTAGCGGGGGGGTCTACGAGCAGTACTTC.

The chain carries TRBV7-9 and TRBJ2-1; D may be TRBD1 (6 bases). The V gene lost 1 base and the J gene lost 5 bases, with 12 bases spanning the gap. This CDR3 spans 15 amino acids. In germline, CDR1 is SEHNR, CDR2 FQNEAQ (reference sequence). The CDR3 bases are TGTGCCAGCAGCTTAGGTGGACAGCCACACAATGAGCAGTTCTTC. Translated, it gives CASSLGGQPHNEQFF.

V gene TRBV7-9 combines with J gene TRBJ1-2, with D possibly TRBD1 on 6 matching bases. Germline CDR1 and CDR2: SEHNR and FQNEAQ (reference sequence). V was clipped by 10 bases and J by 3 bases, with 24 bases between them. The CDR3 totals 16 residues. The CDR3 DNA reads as TGTGCCAATTACGCCATGGACAGCCTAAAGGACTATGGCTACACCTTC. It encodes CANYAMDSLKDYGYTF.

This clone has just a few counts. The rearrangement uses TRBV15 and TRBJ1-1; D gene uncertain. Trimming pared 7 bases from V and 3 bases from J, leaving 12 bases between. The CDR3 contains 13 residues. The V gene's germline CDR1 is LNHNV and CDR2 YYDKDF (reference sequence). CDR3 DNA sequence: TGTGCCACCACCATCCGGGGAGACACTGAAGCTTTCTTT. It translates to CATTIRGDTEAFF.

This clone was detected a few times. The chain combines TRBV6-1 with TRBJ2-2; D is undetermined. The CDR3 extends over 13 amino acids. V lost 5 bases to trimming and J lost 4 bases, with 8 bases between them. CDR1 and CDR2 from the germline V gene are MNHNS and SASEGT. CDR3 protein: CASSSRPTGELFF. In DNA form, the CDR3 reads TGTGCCAGCAGTTCCAGGCCCACCGGGGAGCTGTTTTTT.